This T cell receptor (beta chain) was sequenced during a study of blood T cells in healthy people across ages (dated by TCRdb to 2014 to 2015). General notes on the study: Template switching captured roughly one uniquely barcoded TCR beta cDNA molecule per two T cells in model experiments. Donors were grouped into four age groups: young (average roughly 15 years), middle-aged (roughly 37), aged (approximately 58) and long-lived (roughly 80). To avoid experimental bias, donors of different ages were randomly spread across the sequencing lanes. Using the same blood draw, the study looked at two additional independent replicas of 1 million unique cDNA reads for two donors, one aged 18 to 29 and the other aged 80 or older. Age-related changes in TCR beta repertoire diversity were measured in the study by deep sequencing normalized with unique cDNA molecular identifiers.

The library was generated by 5' RACE. Sequencing used an Illumina HiSeq 2500. A second roughly 6 to 12 cycle PCR used a sample-barcoded 5' primer and a J-beta primer mix. Each TCR beta cDNA molecule received a unique molecular identifier from a template-switch 5' adaptor carrying 12 random nucleotides. At least 3 million CDR3-containing paired-end reads were obtained from each sample. First-strand cDNA was synthesized from all RNA with the Mint cDNA synthesis kit, primed by a TRBC-specific oligonucleotide. After uracil-DNA glycosylase treatment, a first 18-cycle PCR used universal primers M1SS and BC2_uni_R on all cDNA. The authors' analysis ran thus. For normalization, 1 million high-quality reads, each with a distinct molecular identifier, were randomly selected from each sample. Instead of being binned into consensus sequences, reads that shared molecular identifiers were thrown out. MiTCR, with a Q25 quality threshold and the strictest error-elimination algorithm, was used for CDR3 identification, clonotype clustering and error correction. A nonparametric unseen species model using Euler transformation provided a lower-bound estimate of total TCR beta diversity. The public sequencing data were trimmed at Q25 with fastp and processed into clonotypes with MiXCR by TCRdb, which kept only in-frame beta chains. Each entry is one CDR3 protein sequence, shown with its most common DNA and genes. The V and J calls reflect TCRdb's pipeline rather than the authors' work. The sample records around 990,000 distinct CDR3 sequences, roughly two fifths of which are singletons. Around 13% of the sample lies in the top ten.

V has 6 bases trimmed and J has 4 bases trimmed; junction bases matching no gene number 3. CDR1 MNHEY and CDR2 SVGEGT are derived from the germline V gene. The CDR3 goes from the cysteine to the phenylalanine over 14 residues. The retained sequence is limited to the CDR3, 42 bases, with the frame set at the first base. Donors were 30 to 45 systemically healthy Caucasian individuals from Russia aged roughly 6 to 90 years. Around 9.8 milliliters of peripheral blood were collected from each donor into EDTA-treated Vacutainer tubes. PBMCs were isolated by Ficoll-Paque density-gradient centrifugation, with at least 6.5 million obtained per sample. Trizol reagent was used to extract total RNA from PBMCs, with at least 5.5 micrograms per sample. Naive CD45RAhigh/CD27high T cell percentages were measured by flow cytometry on a PBMC aliquot from every donor. Beyond this particular receptor, the publication reports: Estimates of total diversity based on one million sequenced T cells were regarded as lower bounds and as underestimates. Observed TCR beta diversity per million T cells fell roughly linearly with age, and a significant reduction was already apparent by age roughly 41. Since profiling was done on bulk unsorted PBMCs, naive and antigen-experienced compartments could not be conclusively compared. Observed TCR beta diversity correlated strongly with the percentage of naive T cells measured by flow cytometry. The long-lived group showed more naive CD4+ T cells, fewer expanded clones and increased TCR diversity than the aged group, suggesting age selection. Donor CMV infection status was unknown, potentially confounding age-related changes in expanded clonotypes.

Details on this clonotype: Its specific antigen is unknown. The record has no base qualities; no much larger clone is one base away.

The chain joins TRBV6-2 or TRBV6-3 to TRBJ1-2; 12 bases in the middle match TRBD1. Sequencing was carried out using blood. The TCR was taken from a man between 18 and 35 years old in good health. Read as DNA, the sequence is TGTGCCAGCAGAGGGACAGGGGGCACCTATGGCTACACCTTC. This sequence encodes CASRGTGGTYGYTF.